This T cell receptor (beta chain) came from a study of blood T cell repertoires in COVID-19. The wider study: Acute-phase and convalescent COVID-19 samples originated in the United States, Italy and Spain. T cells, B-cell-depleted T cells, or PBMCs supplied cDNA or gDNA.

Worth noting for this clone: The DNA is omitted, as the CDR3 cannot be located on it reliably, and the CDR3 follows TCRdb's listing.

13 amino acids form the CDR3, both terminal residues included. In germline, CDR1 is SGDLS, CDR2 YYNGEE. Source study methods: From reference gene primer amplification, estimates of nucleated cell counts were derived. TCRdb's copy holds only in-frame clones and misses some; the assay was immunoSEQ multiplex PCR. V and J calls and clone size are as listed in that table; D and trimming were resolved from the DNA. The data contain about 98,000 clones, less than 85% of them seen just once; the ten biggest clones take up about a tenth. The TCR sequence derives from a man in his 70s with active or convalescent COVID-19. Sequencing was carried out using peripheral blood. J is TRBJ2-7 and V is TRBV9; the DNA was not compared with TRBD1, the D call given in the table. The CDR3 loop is CASSVVGPGTGSF.